The present entry profiles one T cell receptor (beta chain) with its context. The sample is drawn from a study of blood T cell repertoires in COVID-19. Overall study context: Samples of COVID-19 (acute and convalescent) were obtained from the United States, Italy and Spain. In each case, the material was cDNA or gDNA derived from T cells, B-cell-depleted T cells, or PBMCs.

The V gene end was trimmed by 1 base and the J gene end by 4 bases; junction bases not matched to a gene: 2. Germline V gene data show CDR1 as MRHNA and CDR2 as SNTAGT. CDR3 length: 14 residues. Original analysis: Counts of nucleated cells, estimated from reference gene primer amplification, were obtained. Sequencing was performed with immunoSEQ multiplex PCR; in TCRdb, only in-frame clones are kept and a portion is missing. Clone size and the V and J calls come from that table; the DNA yielded D and trimming. The repertoire holds about 230,000 clones, with approximately 82% as singletons. This clonotype originated in a woman aged 40-49 years who had recovered from COVID-19. Material for sequencing was peripheral blood. This sequence joins TRBV6-4 and TRBJ2-3, with 7 bases identical to TRBD2. As DNA, the CDR3 is TGTGCCAGCAGTGACTGGGGGGGGGCAGATACGCAGTATTTT. Its protein product is CASSDWGGADTQYF.